The 9 T cell receptor beta chains listed next were all sequenced from one sample in a study of T-cell reconstitution after alpha-beta-depleted transplantation in children. TCRbeta library preparation incorporated unique molecular identifiers. TCRdb re-analysed the PCR reads in MiXCR, keeping a single row per CDR3 protein. The sample shows about 6,100 distinct CDR3 sequences, approximately 16% of them seen only once. This specimen was PBMCs, mostly from graft donor cells, taken 60 days after TCRalphabeta/CD19-depleted stem cell transplant. These TCRs come from a male patient between 10 and 17 years old who had a stem cell transplant for acute myeloid leukemia, so the T cells may come from the graft donor.

The V gene is TRBV18, the J gene TRBJ2-2; TRBD1 aligns across 9 bases. The CDR3 consists of 15 residues. Trimming removed 5 bases from V and 5 bases from J; junction bases left unmatched: 6. Germline V CDR1 and CDR2: KGHSH, LQKENI. The CDR3, as DNA: TGTGCCAGCTCAAGTGGGACAGGGAAGACCGGGGAGCTGTTTTTT. Its protein is CASSSGTGKTGELFF.

This clonotype has more than one count but fewer than ten. This chain connects TRBV5-1 to TRBJ1-1; D gene uncertain. Germline assignment: CDR1 SGHRS and CDR2 YFSETQ. Trimming left V 4 bases short and J 2 bases short, with 18 bases between. CDR3 length: 16 amino acids. CDR3: CASSPGRVNFNTEAFF. The CDR3 nucleotides read TGCGCCAGCAGCCCTGGGAGGGTCAACTTCAACACTGAAGCTTTCTTT.

This clonotype counts as medium-sized. The chain employs TRBV9 and TRBJ2-5; TRBD2 agrees at 11 bases. The V gene's germline CDR1 is SGDLS and CDR2 YYNGEE. The CDR3 runs to 14 residues. V shed 3 bases and J 8 bases; nucleotides not matched to a gene: 6. The CDR3 region is CASSGGLAVETQYF. CDR3 nucleotide sequence: TGTGCCAGCAGCGGGGGACTAGCGGTGGAAACCCAGTACTTC.

The chain is built from TRBV11-2 and TRBJ1-2; 12 bases are a match to TRBD1. CDR3 length: 19 residues. Germline loops: CDR1 SGHAT, CDR2 FQNNGV. The junction had 17 bases not matched to a gene; V was cut back by 1 base and J by 8 bases. This CDR3 reads CASSLGPGQGAGVPNGYTF. The DNA for the CDR3 is TGTGCCAGCAGCTTAGGACCGGGACAGGGGGCGGGTGTTCCTAACGGCTACACCTTC.

J is TRBJ2-1 and V is TRBV6-1; 15 bases agree with TRBD2. V was pared by 3 bases and J by 9 bases, with 3 bases of the junction left unmatched. This CDR3 is 15 amino acids long. Germline V gives CDR1 MNHNS, CDR2 SASEGT. Here the CDR3 DNA reads TGTGCCAGCAGTGAGCAGGGACTAGCGGGGGGTGAGCAGTTCTTC. It translates to CASSEQGLAGGEQFF.

By proportion, this clonotype is medium-sized. The J gene is TRBJ2-5, the V gene TRBV6-5; D perhaps matches TRBD2 (7 bases). V lost 2 bases and J 1 base, leaving 17 bases between the germline ends. Germline CDR1 is MNHEY and CDR2 is SVGAGI. The CDR3 length is 17 residues. The CDR3 spells CASSYAIGGRSQETQYF. The CDR3 nucleotides are TGTGCCAGCAGTTACGCCATCGGGGGGCGGTCCCAAGAGACCCAGTACTTC.

In the case of this clonotype: The DNA is omitted, as the CDR3 cannot be located on it reliably, and the CDR3 follows TCRdb's listing. V usage is TRBV12-3 or TRBV12-4 and J usage is TRBJ1-4; the listed D gene, TRBD1, was not tested against the DNA. The CDR3 extends over 15 residues, inclusive of both ends. Here the CDR3 reads CASPGAGGNEKLFFF.

This clonotype counts as medium-sized. The chain carries TRBV7-2 and TRBJ2-3; D remains unclear. Germline V gives CDR1 SGHTA, CDR2 FQGNSA. Trimming shortened V by 5 bases and J by 6 bases, and 6 bases separated the two germline ends. This CDR3 is 11 amino acids long. Written as DNA, the CDR3 is TGTGCCAGCAGCATGGGGGATACGCAGTATTTT. Translation: CASSMGDTQYF.

As regards this clonotype: This may arise from a read error, as a much more abundant clone is one base away. The V call is TRBV7-9, the J call TRBJ2-5, with unresolved D. The germline CDR1 and CDR2 sequences are SEHNR and FQNEAQ (reference sequence). The CDR3 loop spans 11 amino acids. The CDR3 sequence: CARSFYETQYF. For the CDR3, the DNA is TGTGCCCGCAGCTTTTATGAGACCCAGTACTTC.